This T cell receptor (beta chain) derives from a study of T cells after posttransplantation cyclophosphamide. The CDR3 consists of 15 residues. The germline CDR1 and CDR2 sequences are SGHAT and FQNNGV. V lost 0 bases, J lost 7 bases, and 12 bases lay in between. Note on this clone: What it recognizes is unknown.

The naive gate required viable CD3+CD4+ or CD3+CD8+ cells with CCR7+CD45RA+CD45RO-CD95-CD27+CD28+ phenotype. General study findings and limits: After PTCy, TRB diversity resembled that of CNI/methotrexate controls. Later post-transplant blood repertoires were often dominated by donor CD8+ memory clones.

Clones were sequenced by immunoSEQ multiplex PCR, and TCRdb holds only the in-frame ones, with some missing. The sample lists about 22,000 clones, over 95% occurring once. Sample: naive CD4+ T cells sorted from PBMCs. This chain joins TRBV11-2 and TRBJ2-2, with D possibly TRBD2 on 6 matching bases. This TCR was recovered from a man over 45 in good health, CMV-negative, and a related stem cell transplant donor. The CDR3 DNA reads TGTGCCAGCAGCTTAGATCTCGGGGGATTCGGGGAGCTGTTTTTT. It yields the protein CASSLDLGGFGELFF.